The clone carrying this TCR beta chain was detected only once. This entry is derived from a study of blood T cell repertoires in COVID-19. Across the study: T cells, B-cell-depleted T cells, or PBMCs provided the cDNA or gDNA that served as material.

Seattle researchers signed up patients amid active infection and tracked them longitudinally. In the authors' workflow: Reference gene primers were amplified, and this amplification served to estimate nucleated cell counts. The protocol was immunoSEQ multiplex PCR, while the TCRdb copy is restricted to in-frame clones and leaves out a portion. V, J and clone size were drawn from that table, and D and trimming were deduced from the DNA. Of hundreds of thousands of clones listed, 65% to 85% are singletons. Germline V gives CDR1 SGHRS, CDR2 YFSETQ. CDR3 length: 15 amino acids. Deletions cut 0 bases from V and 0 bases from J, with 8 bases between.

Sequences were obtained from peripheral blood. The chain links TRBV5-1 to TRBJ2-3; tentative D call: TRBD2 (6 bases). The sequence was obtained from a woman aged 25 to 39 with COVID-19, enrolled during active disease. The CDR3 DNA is TGCGCCAGCAGCTTGGTCGGGGGAAGCACAGATACGCAGTATTTT. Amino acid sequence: CASSLVGGSTDTQYF. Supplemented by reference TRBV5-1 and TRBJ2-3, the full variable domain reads KAGVTQTPRYLIKTRGQQVTLSCSPISGHRSVSWYQQTPGQGLQFLFEYFSETQRNKGNFPGRFSGRQFSNSRSEMNVSTLELGDSALYLCASSLVGGSTDTQYFGPGTRLTVL.